The 12 T cell receptor beta chains reported below all come from one sample, sequenced in a study of cytomegalovirus exposure and HLA in healthy donors. Amplification used 60 Vbeta primers and 13 Jbeta primers. This table comes from immunoSEQ multiplex PCR, and its TCRdb copy is limited to in-frame clones, with some not included. The sample lists more than 150,000 clones, around 76% occurring once. Sequenced input: PBMCs. All receptors derive from a man between 35 and 55 years old in good health and CMV-seronegative.

The chain uses TRBV27 and TRBJ2-5, with TRBD2 matching over 8 bases. The J call is doubtful: the DNA matches TRBJ2-7 better. The CDR3 runs 16 residues. Germline-derived CDR1 and CDR2 are MNHEY and SMNVEV (reference sequence). The CDR3 nucleotides read TGTGCCAGCAGTTTATCGCGGGGGGCCCGAGGTTACGAGCAGTACTTC. It encodes CASSLSRGARGYEQYF.

The chain uses TRBV5-4 and TRBJ1-2; D may be TRBD1 (5 bases). The germline gives CDR1 SGHNT, CDR2 YYREEE (reference sequence). Trimming took off 2 bases at V and 4 bases at J, with 12 bases between the two ends. This CDR3 has 14 amino acids. CDR3 DNA sequence: TGTGCCAGCAGCTTCGGGGGTTCGAGCTATGGCTACACCTTC. Its protein is CASSFGGSSYGYTF. Supplemented by reference TRBV5-4 and TRBJ1-2, the full variable domain reads ETGVTQSPTHLIKTRGQQVTLRCSSQSGHNTVSWYQQALGQGPQFIFQYYREEENGRGNFPPRFSGLQFPNYSSELNVNALELDDSALYLCASSFGGSSYGYTFGSGTRLTVV.

The J gene is TRBJ2-7, the V gene TRBV7-7; TRBD2 agrees at 8 bases. Germline CDR1 SSHAT, CDR2 FNYEAQ (reference sequence). CDR3 length equals 17 residues. CDR3: CASTPKRGTGTSHEQYV. Here the CDR3 DNA reads TGTGCTAGCACTCCCAAGCGGGGAACCGGGACTAGTCACGAGCAGTACGTC.

The table lists this clone with a few counts. The chain carries TRBV18 and TRBJ2-3; D perhaps matches TRBD2 (5 bases). CDR1 and CDR2 (germline): KGHSH, LQKENI. The CDR3 spans 13 residues. V lost 4 bases and J lost 5, with 10 bases in between. CDR3 protein: CASSREGRDTQYF. CDR3 nucleotides: TGTGCCAGCTCACGCGAGGGTCGAGATACGCAGTATTTT.

The J gene is TRBJ1-1, the V gene TRBV30; 8 bases fit TRBD1. Germline V gene sequence: CDR1 GTSNPN, CDR2 SVGIG (reference sequence). The CDR3 is 13 amino acids. V lost 4 bases and J lost 5; bases outside the gene matches: 6. This CDR3 reads CAWNDRGATEAFF. The CDR3 nucleotides read TGTGCCTGGAATGACAGGGGAGCAACTGAAGCTTTCTTT.

The V and J genes are TRBV10-3 and TRBJ1-4, with D possibly matching TRBD1 (6 bases). This CDR3 region has 14 residues. Per the germline V gene, CDR1 is ENHRY and CDR2 is SYGVKD. V was cut by 6 bases and J by 2 bases, with 10 bases left in between. CDR3 nucleotides: TGTGCCATCAGGAAACAGGGTACTAATGAAAAACTGTTTTTT. This sequence encodes CAIRKQGTNEKLFF.

This sequence joins TRBV10-3 and TRBJ2-2, with D perhaps matching TRBD2 (5 bases). The CDR3 runs 14 residues. V was trimmed by 10 bases and J by 0 bases, leaving 12 bases between them. Per the germline V gene, CDR1 is ENHRY and CDR2 is SYGVKD. The chain's CDR3 is CATGIPANTGELFF. DNA of the CDR3: TGTGCCACCGGGATTCCCGCGAACACCGGGGAGCTGTTTTTT.

J is TRBJ2-1 and V is TRBV5-6; D is unresolved. V lost 1 base and J lost 4, with 9 bases in between. The germline gives CDR1 SGHDT, CDR2 YYEEEE. The CDR3 has 14 amino acids. CDR3 amino acids: CASSLPWQYNEQFF. CDR3 coding DNA: TGTGCCAGCAGCTTGCCGTGGCAGTACAATGAGCAGTTCTTC. Drawing the rest from reference TRBV5-6 and TRBJ2-1, the complete variable domain is DAGVTQSPTHLIKTRGQQVTLRCSPKSGHDTVSWYQQALGQGPQFIFQYYEEEERQRGNFPDRFSGHQFPNYSSELNVNALLLGDSALYLCASSLPWQYNEQFFGPGTRLTVL.

This chain joins TRBV19 and TRBJ2-3; 10 bases match TRBD2. V dropped 3 bases and J dropped 0; count of bases not matched to a gene: 3. This CDR3 is built from 16 residues. CDR1 and CDR2 from the germline V gene are LNHDA and SQIVND (reference sequence). The CDR3 nucleotides read TGTGCCAGTAGTATCGGACTAGCGGAGAGCACAGATACGCAGTATTTT. Its protein product is CASSIGLAESTDTQYF.

This sequence joins TRBV18 and TRBJ1-1; possible D gene TRBD1, 5 bases. This CDR3 is built from 14 residues. Germline V lookup: CDR1 KGHSH, CDR2 LQKENI. Trimming left V 4 bases short and J 0 bases short, with 9 bases between. The CDR3 sequence is CASSLTELNTEAFF. Written as DNA, the CDR3 is TGTGCCAGCTCACTGACAGAACTGAACACTGAAGCTTTCTTT.

The chain links TRBV10-1 to TRBJ2-1, with 12 bases aligning to TRBD2. V lost 1 base and J lost 9; bases outside the gene matches: 4. The CDR3 is made up of 15 amino acids. In germline, CDR1 is WNHNN, CDR2 SYGVQD (reference sequence). Here the CDR3 DNA reads TGCGCCAGCAGTGAGTTGTCTAGCGGGAGGGTTGAGCAGTTCTTC. This sequence encodes CASSELSSGRVEQFF.

The J gene is TRBJ1-4, the V gene TRBV9, with 7 bases aligning to TRBD1. V lost 4 bases, J lost 5 bases, and 8 bases stayed unmatched. Germline V gene sequence: CDR1 SGDLS, CDR2 YYNGEE. The CDR3 is made up of 15 amino acids. The DNA for the CDR3 is TGTGCCAGCAGCCTTCGGACAGGACCCAATGAAAAACTGTTTTTT. Translating gives CASSLRTGPNEKLFF.